The 23 T cell receptor beta chains presented below share a single source sample, sequenced in a study of siplizumab effects on memory and regulatory T cells. Sequenced by immunoSEQ multiplex PCR; TCRdb stores in-frame clones only, minus some. The profile shows 40,000 to 45,000 clones, around 90% of them singletons. Sequenced: naive CD4+ T cells sorted from blood. Receptor source: a human donor in good health.

This clone was found a few times. V gene TRBV19 combines with J gene TRBJ2-2; D perhaps matches TRBD2 (6 bases). The germline V gene has CDR1 LNHDA and CDR2 SQIVND (reference sequence). V lost 10 bases and J 7 bases, leaving 10 bases between the germline ends. The CDR3 has 11 residues. CDR3 in DNA: TGTGCCATAACGGAGGGCGGGGAGCTGTTTTTT. This sequence encodes CAITEGGELFF.

This clone turned up a few times. This chain uses TRBV5-1 with TRBJ1-1; D is unresolved. Trimming took 3 bases from V and 11 from J, leaving 11 bases between them. Germline CDR1 SGHRS, CDR2 YFSETQ. This CDR3 is built from 11 residues. The CDR3 is CASSSTLGAFF. CDR3 nucleotide sequence: TGCGCCAGCAGCTCAACACTGGGGGCTTTCTTT.

The chain links TRBV5-1 to TRBJ2-1, with D unresolved. Trimming took 0 bases from V and 2 from J, leaving 6 bases between them. Germline V gene data show CDR1 as SGHRS and CDR2 as YFSETQ. The CDR3 contains 14 residues. CDR3 DNA sequence: TGCGCCAGCAGCTTGGTTGGGCCCTACAATGAGCAGTTCTTC. Its protein is CASSLVGPYNEQFF. The complete variable domain, with remaining parts taken from reference TRBV5-1 and TRBJ2-1, reads KAGVTQTPRYLIKTRGQQVTLSCSPISGHRSVSWYQQTPGQGLQFLFEYFSETQRNKGNFPGRFSGRQFSNSRSEMNVSTLELGDSALYLCASSLVGPYNEQFFGPGTRLTVL.

The gene calls are TRBV5-1 and TRBJ1-4, with D hard to call. The CDR3 covers 14 residues. Germline V gene lookup returns CDR1 SGHRS and CDR2 YFSETQ. V lost 0 bases to trimming and J lost 3 bases, with 6 bases between them. This CDR3 reads CASSLGTANEKLFF. The DNA of the CDR3 is TGCGCCAGCAGCTTGGGAACAGCTAATGAAAAACTGTTTTTT.

This rearrangement joins TRBV29-1 to TRBJ2-1; D is undetermined. Germline-derived CDR1 and CDR2 are SQVTM and ANQGSEA. This CDR3 spans 13 amino acids. The V gene lost 4 bases and the J gene lost 6 bases, with 13 bases spanning the gap. The CDR3 region has the DNA TGCAGCGTTGCCTTGCGACTTGGCAATGAGCAGTTCTTC. Translating it yields CSVALRLGNEQFF.

V and J are TRBV30 and TRBJ2-7; 7 bases are a match to TRBD2. V was pared by 4 bases and J by 5 bases, with 2 bases of the junction left unmatched. This CDR3 has 11 amino acids. Germline V gene lookup returns CDR1 GTSNPN and CDR2 SVGIG (reference sequence). CDR3 in DNA: TGTGCCTGGACGGGGAGGGACGAGCAGTACTTC. It encodes CAWTGRDEQYF.

The chain carries TRBV10-3 and TRBJ1-5; perhaps TRBD1 as D (6 bases). The ends were cut back, 6 bases at V and 7 bases at J, with 22 bases in the middle. The CDR3 extends over 16 amino acids. Germline V gene lookup returns CDR1 ENHRY and CDR2 SYGVKD. As DNA, the CDR3 is TGTGCCATCAGGGGGGAGGGGGGAGGACGAATACAGCCCCAGCATTTT. This codes for CAIRGEGGGRIQPQHF.

CDR3 residues: CASSEVAGVETQYF. The CDR3 region has the DNA TGTGCCAGCAGTGAAGTTGCGGGAGTGGAGACCCAGTACTTC. This chain links TRBV2 with TRBJ2-5; 7 positions agree with TRBD2. V shed 1 base and J 5 bases; nucleotides not matched to a gene: 4. The CDR3 covers 14 residues. Germline CDR1 SNHLY, CDR2 FYNNEI.

The J gene is TRBJ1-2, the V gene TRBV5-1, with D maybe TRBD1 (6 bases). Deletions cut 4 bases from V and 7 bases from J, with 14 bases between. The CDR3 runs to 13 residues. The germline V gene encodes CDR1 SGHRS and CDR2 YFSETQ. The CDR3: CASSPQGPSGYTF. The CDR3 DNA is TGCGCCAGCAGCCCACAGGGACCCTCTGGCTACACCTTC.

This clone was seen a single time. V gene TRBV2 combines with J gene TRBJ1-4; TRBD1 aligns across 8 bases. Trimming at V came to 7 bases and at J to 4 bases, leaving 8 bases not matched to a gene. The CDR3 totals 15 residues. In germline, CDR1 is SNHLY, CDR2 FYNNEI. In nucleotides, the CDR3 is TGTGCCAGCACCAAGACAGGGGCCCGTAATGAAAAACTGTTTTTT. This codes for CASTKTGARNEKLFF.

The chain joins TRBV4-1 to TRBJ2-1, with D perhaps assigned TRBD1 or TRBD2 (5 bases each). V was shortened by 4 bases and J by 4 bases, with 11 bases between the two germline ends. Germline CDR1 and CDR2: MGHRA and YSYEKL. The CDR3 is 14 amino acids. The chain's CDR3 is CASSRGALYNEQFF. The CDR3 DNA reads as TGCGCCAGCAGCCGAGGGGCTTTGTACAATGAGCAGTTCTTC.

CDR3 amino acids: CASTPGLAGRNEQFF. CDR3 sequence (DNA): TGTGCCAGCACCCCGGGACTAGCGGGTCGAAATGAGCAGTTCTTC. The chain joins TRBV6-5 to TRBJ2-1, with 12 bases lining up with TRBD2. The CDR3 covers 15 residues. V trimming: 7 bases; J trimming: 7 bases; junction bases outside the gene matches: 8. Germline CDR1 reads MNHEY; CDR2 reads SVGAGI.

The chain employs TRBV7-9 and TRBJ2-7, with 9 bases lining up with TRBD2. The CDR3 is 15 residues long. From germline, CDR1 is SEHNR and CDR2 FQNEAQ (reference sequence). V gave up 2 bases and J gave up 0 bases; unmatched junction bases: 2. In DNA form, the CDR3 reads TGTGCCAGCAGCTTAAGGCGGGGGGGCTCCTACGAGCAGTACTTC. It yields the protein CASSLRRGGSYEQYF.

The chain is built from TRBV5-1 and TRBJ2-5; D perhaps matches TRBD2 (7 bases). This CDR3 has 15 amino acids. V dropped 3 bases and J dropped 4 bases, with 16 bases sitting between them. Germline V gene data show CDR1 as SGHRS and CDR2 as YFSETQ. In nucleotides, the CDR3 is TGCGCCAGCAGCTCCTCGAGGGGGGGTTTAGAGACCCAGTACTTC. Amino acid sequence: CASSSSRGGLETQYF.

This clone was recorded only once. The chain joins TRBV18 to TRBJ1-1; 7 bases fit TRBD1. V trimming: 3 bases; J trimming: 8 bases; junction bases outside the gene matches: 6. Germline values: CDR1 KGHSH, CDR2 LQKENI. This CDR3 region has 13 residues. CDR3 nucleotide sequence: TGTGCCAGCTCACCGGGAATGGACAGGGAAGCTTTCTTT. This gives the protein CASSPGMDREAFF.

The chain has TRBV6-1 and TRBJ2-1; no firm D call. Trimming removed 7 bases at V and 5 bases at J, with 6 bases between. The CDR3 is made up of 11 amino acids. Germline lookup yields CDR1 MNHNS and CDR2 SASEGT. The CDR3 spells CASTPNNEQFF. In DNA form, the CDR3 reads TGTGCCAGCACTCCGAACAATGAGCAGTTCTTC.

The chain combines TRBV7-9 with TRBJ1-2; D perhaps matches TRBD1 (5 bases). The germline V gene has CDR1 SEHNR and CDR2 FQNEAQ (reference sequence). V lost 1 base and J 7 bases, leaving 7 bases between the germline ends. The CDR3 length is 12 residues. CDR3 in amino acids: CASSLVGGGYTF. The CDR3 DNA follows: TGTGCCAGCAGCTTAGTCGGGGGTGGCTACACCTTC.

The V and J genes are TRBV6-5 and TRBJ2-3, with TRBD2 as a possible D gene (5 bases). Germline CDR1 reads MNHEY; CDR2 reads SVGAGI. The V gene lost 10 bases and the J gene lost 6 bases, with 11 bases spanning the gap. The CDR3 consists of 11 residues. The CDR3 DNA is TGTGCCACAAGGAGGTCCGATACGCAGTATTTT. It codes for CATRRSDTQYF.

CDR3: CASTHDRDRYNEQFF. The CDR3, as DNA: TGCGCCAGCACCCACGATCGGGACCGATACAATGAGCAGTTCTTC. The J gene is TRBJ2-1, the V gene TRBV10-2; D is possibly TRBD1 or TRBD2 (5 bases each). V was cut by 7 bases and J by 4 bases, with 17 bases left in between. The CDR3 consists of 15 residues. CDR1 and CDR2 (germline): WSHSY, SAAADI.

Concerning this clone itself: The CDR3 carries no conserved terminal phenylalanine or tryptophan, so it likely arises from a read error. The chain carries TRBV10-2 and TRBJ2-7, with TRBD2 matching 7 bases. The CDR3 loop spans 13 amino acids. J was trimmed by 2 bases and V by 7 bases; bases with no gene match: 5. Germline CDR1 reads WSHSY; CDR2 reads SAAADI. The CDR3 reads CASNLGGAYEQYL. CDR3 nucleotides: TGCGCCAGCAACTTGGGGGGGGCCTACGAGCAGTACCTC.

The gene calls are TRBV2 and TRBJ2-2; TRBD2 aligns across 7 bases. The length of the CDR3 is 15 residues. Looked up from germline, CDR1 is SNHLY and CDR2 is FYNNEI. Losses at the gene ends were 5 bases for V and 3 bases for J; bases not matched to a gene: 6. This CDR3 is CASSRRAGDTGELFF. DNA for the CDR3: TGTGCCAGCAGTCGGAGGGCGGGGGACACCGGGGAGCTGTTTTTT.

The chain employs TRBV18 and TRBJ2-7; 8 bases match TRBD1. The V and J ends lost 4 bases and 2 bases, in that order; junction bases with no gene match: 7. The CDR3 has 15 amino acids. CDR1 and CDR2 from the germline V gene are KGHSH and LQKENI. The CDR3 nucleotides are TGTGCCAGCTCACTGGGACAGGCTCCTACCTACGAGCAGTACTTC. This translates into CASSLGQAPTYEQYF. The whole variable domain, remainder taken from reference TRBV18 and TRBJ2-7, is NAGVMQNPRHLVRRRGQEARLRCSPMKGHSHVYWYRQLPEEGLKFMVYLQKENIIDESGMPKERFSAEFPKEGPSILRIQQVVRGDSAAYFCASSLGQAPTYEQYFGPGTRLTVT.

V usage is TRBV7-9 and J usage is TRBJ1-1, with 7 nucleotides matching TRBD1. Per germline, CDR1 SEHNR and CDR2 FQNEAQ (reference sequence). CDR3 length: 14 residues. Trimming removed 5 bases from V and 7 bases from J; junction bases left unmatched: 10. This CDR3 is CASSPDPGQLEAFF. The CDR3 nucleotides are TGTGCCAGCAGCCCAGATCCGGGACAGCTTGAAGCTTTCTTT. The full variable domain, completed using reference TRBV7-9 and TRBJ1-1, is DTGVSQNPRHKITKRGQNVTFRCDPISEHNRLYWYRQTLGQGPEFLTYFQNEAQLEKSRLLSDRFSAERPKGSFSTLEIQRTEQGDSAMYLCASSPDPGQLEAFFGQGTRLTVV.